This passage covers 14 T cell receptor beta chains from one sample sequenced in a study of blood T cell repertoires in COVID-19. Data came from immunoSEQ multiplex PCR; TCRdb stores just in-frame clones and leaves some out. Among about 70,000 clones listed, over 80% were seen once. Sequenced material: peripheral blood. The receptors here all came from a human donor in a cohort sampled during active COVID-19.

This clone was seen only once. This chain links TRBV2 with TRBJ1-3; D may be TRBD1 (5 bases). Germline V lookup: CDR1 SNHLY, CDR2 FYNNEI. The CDR3 loop spans 13 amino acids. The ends were cut back, 4 bases at V and 5 bases at J, with 9 bases in the middle. Here the CDR3 reads CASSAQGRNTIYF. In DNA, the CDR3 is TGTGCCAGCAGTGCGCAGGGTAGAAACACCATATATTTT.

This CDR3 reads CASGSPRSAEQYF. CDR3 nucleotide sequence: TGTGCTAGTGGTTCCCCTAGATCGGCCGAGCAGTACTTC. The V call is TRBV12-5, the J call TRBJ2-7; D is unclear. The CDR3 runs 13 residues. V lost 4 bases and J lost 6, with 13 bases in between. Germline CDR1 is LGHNT and CDR2 is FRNRAP.

The V call is TRBV28, the J call TRBJ1-4; D ambiguous. This CDR3 comprises 14 residues. V shed 2 bases and J shed 3 bases, with 7 bases lying between them. Germline V lookup: CDR1 MDHEN, CDR2 SYDVKM. The CDR3 loop is CASSLRGSNEKLFF. CDR3 nucleotide sequence: TGTGCCAGCAGTTTACGGGGTTCTAATGAAAAACTGTTTTTT.

The V call is TRBV2, the J call TRBJ2-1; 9 nucleotides line up with TRBD2. The V gene end was trimmed by 4 bases and the J gene end by 4 bases; junction bases not matched to a gene: 5. Germline CDR1 and CDR2: SNHLY and FYNNEI. This CDR3 has 15 residues. The CDR3 here is CASSVSGRIYNEQFF. CDR3 in DNA: TGTGCCAGCAGTGTAAGCGGGAGGATTTACAATGAGCAGTTCTTC.

J is TRBJ2-1 and V is TRBV5-6, with a weak D call TRBD2 (5 bases). The CDR3 is made up of 14 amino acids. Germline V CDR1 and CDR2: SGHDT, YYEEEE. V was clipped by 1 base and J by 2 bases, with 7 bases between them. Here the CDR3 DNA reads TGTGCCAGCAGCTTGAGCGGTGCCTACAATGAGCAGTTCTTC. Protein: CASSLSGAYNEQFF. Full variable domain (rest looked up from reference TRBV5-6 and TRBJ2-1): DAGVTQSPTHLIKTRGQQVTLRCSPKSGHDTVSWYQQALGQGPQFIFQYYEEEERQRGNFPDRFSGHQFPNYSSELNVNALLLGDSALYLCASSLSGAYNEQFFGPGTRLTVL.

The chain carries TRBV28 and TRBJ2-7; D gene ambiguous. Trimming pared 5 bases from V and 0 bases from J, leaving 8 bases between. The CDR3 loop spans 13 amino acids. Germline-derived CDR1 and CDR2 are MDHEN and SYDVKM. The CDR3 DNA reads as TGTGCCAGCAGTACACACAGCTCCTACGAGCAGTACTTC. Translating gives CASSTHSSYEQYF.

The chain employs TRBV18 and TRBJ1-1; weak D call: TRBD1 (5 bases). This CDR3 has 13 amino acids. V was shortened by 2 bases and J by 3 bases, with 7 bases between the two germline ends. Germline V gene lookup returns CDR1 KGHSH and CDR2 LQKENI. The DNA for the CDR3 is TGTGCCAGCTCACCAAGCAGGGACACTGAAGCTTTCTTT. It translates to CASSPSRDTEAFF.

This clone was picked up one time. This chain uses TRBV19 with TRBJ1-6; a possible D gene is TRBD1 (6 bases). Per germline, CDR1 LNHDA and CDR2 SQIVND (reference sequence). The CDR3 extends over 13 amino acids. Deletions cut 6 bases from V and 7 bases from J, with 10 bases between. CDR3 sequence: CASREGGNSPLHF. CDR3 sequence (DNA): TGTGCCAGTAGAGAGGGGGGGAATTCACCCCTCCACTTT.

The chain combines TRBV28 with TRBJ2-5; a weak D match, TRBD2 (6 bases). Per the germline V gene, CDR1 is MDHEN and CDR2 is SYDVKM. The CDR3 is 12 amino acids. V dropped 8 bases and J dropped 10 bases, with 17 bases sitting between them. The CDR3 bases are TGTGCCAGCGTTAATTCTAGGGAGGACCAGTACTTC. It encodes CASVNSREDQYF.

The table lists this clone with a few counts. V gene TRBV7-9 combines with J gene TRBJ1-6; D not resolved. The germline V and J ends were trimmed by 0 bases and 10 bases, with 4 bases remaining between them. The CDR3 is 12 residues long. Germline V lookup: CDR1 SEHNR, CDR2 FQNEAQ (reference sequence). Here the CDR3 reads CASSLAESPLHF. DNA of the CDR3: TGTGCCAGCAGCTTAGCGGAGTCACCCCTCCACTTT.

The chain couples TRBV19 to TRBJ2-5; 7 positions match TRBD2. In germline, CDR1 is LNHDA, CDR2 SQIVND (reference sequence). CDR3 length: 13 residues. J gave up 5 bases and V 3 bases, and 3 bases lay outside the gene matches. The CDR3 bases are TGTGCCAGTAGTATCGGGGGAGGGGAGACCCAGTACTTC. The encoded protein is CASSIGGGETQYF.

This chain connects TRBV4-3 to TRBJ2-6; perhaps TRBD1 as D (6 bases). The V end was cut by 3 bases, the J end by 2 bases, with 11 bases between. The CDR3 totals 16 residues. CDR1 is LGHNA and CDR2 is YSLEER in the germline V gene. CDR3 protein: CASSHSWTAGANVLTF. CDR3 coding DNA: TGCGCCAGCAGCCACTCTTGGACAGCTGGGGCCAACGTCCTGACTTTC.

The V gene is TRBV12-3 or TRBV12-4, the J gene TRBJ1-5; D call uncertain. Trimming cost V 4 bases and J 4 bases, with 8 bases left between them. The CDR3 has 13 residues. The CDR3 reads CASSSHFNQPQHF. As DNA, the CDR3 is TGTGCCAGCAGTTCTCACTTTAATCAGCCCCAGCATTTT.

The chain couples TRBV3-1 (or the pseudogene TRBV3-2) to TRBJ2-7; 10 bases are a match to TRBD1. The CDR3 is made up of 16 amino acids. Germline-derived CDR1 and CDR2 are LGHDT and YNNKEL (reference sequence). The V segment lost 2 bases and the J segment 4 bases; nucleotides outside the gene matches: 8. The CDR3, as DNA: TGTGCCAGCAGCCAACCAAGGACAGGGGGATCATACGAGCAGTACTTC. It codes for CASSQPRTGGSYEQYF.